These T cell receptor beta chains were read from a single sample in a study of blood T cell repertoires in COVID-19. The protocol was immunoSEQ multiplex PCR, while the TCRdb copy is restricted to in-frame clones and leaves out a portion. The sample has 65,000 or so clones, more than 65% seen once; the top ten hold around 0.91%. The specimen was peripheral blood. The receptors were sampled from a woman in her 70s with acute or convalescent COVID-19. The conserved cysteine and the conserved F or W are not part of the CDR3 here.

j_gene: TRBJ1-1
v_gene: TRBV12-1
CDR3aa: ASSWDRGNTEAF

j_gene: TRBJ1-1
v_gene: TRBV12-3/TRBV12-4
CDR3aa: ASSLTGESEAF

j_gene: TRBJ1-2
v_gene: TRBV29-1
CDR3aa: SVQVGDYGYT

j_gene: TRBJ2-5
v_gene: TRBV6-2/TRBV6-3
CDR3aa: ASSYNSGSWETQY

j_gene: TRBJ2-3
v_gene: TRBV10-1
CDR3aa: ASSEGQGVPDTQY

j_gene: TRBJ2-7
v_gene: TRBV28
CDR3aa: ASRDGSSYEQY

j_gene: TRBJ2-2
v_gene: TRBV18
CDR3aa: ASSPAEPRTGELF

j_gene: TRBJ2-7
v_gene: TRBV6-2/TRBV6-3
CDR3aa: ASSKLSDRESY

j_gene: TRBJ1-6
v_gene: TRBV27
CDR3aa: ASSLSPSSYNSPLH

j_gene: TRBJ2-5
v_gene: TRBV4-3
CDR3aa: ASSQGLLQETQY

j_gene: TRBJ2-5
v_gene: TRBV6-5
CDR3aa: ASSYGGVETQY

j_gene: TRBJ2-2
v_gene: TRBV19
CDR3aa: ASSMRLAGGSDTGELF

j_gene: TRBJ1-4
v_gene: TRBV29-1
CDR3aa: SPPIRGLNEKLF

j_gene: TRBJ1-2
v_gene: TRBV11-2
CDR3aa: ASSFVRGDGYT

j_gene: TRBJ1-1
v_gene: TRBV7-9
CDR3aa: ASRTTGDNTEAF

j_gene: TRBJ2-7
v_gene: TRBV19
CDR3aa: ASRTSGGPYEQY

j_gene: TRBJ1-1
v_gene: TRBV27
CDR3aa: ASSLGGARTEAF

j_gene: TRBJ1-2
v_gene: TRBV5-1
CDR3aa: ASSPEGQGDYGYT

j_gene: TRBJ1-5
v_gene: TRBV7-2
CDR3aa: ASSPTLNQPQH

j_gene: TRBJ2-4
v_gene: TRBV29-1
CDR3aa: SVETGRLNIQY

j_gene: TRBJ2-4
v_gene: TRBV29-1
CDR3aa: SVGDRENIQY

j_gene: TRBJ1-5
v_gene: TRBV7-8
CDR3aa: ASSSRDLGQPQH